Below, one T cell receptor (beta chain) is given with its context. Antigen specificity is unknown. The sample is drawn from a study of metastatic and nonmetastatic thyroid tumors. Study at large: Patients with malignant and benign thyroid disease provided blood and tumor or nodule tissue, whose repertoires were compared. Study-wide findings and caveats: For both blood and tumor, malignant thyroid tumors reportedly showed significantly higher TCR beta diversity than benign nodules did.

Authors' analysis steps: The study took CDR3 differences across clinicopathological groups and made a distant-metastasis classifier for papillary thyroid cancer from them. TCRdb reanalyzed the PCR reads with MiXCR. Here the V and J calls rest on TCRdb's processing, not on the authors' analysis. This table holds 15,000 to 20,000 clones, around 30% found once. All patients reached thyroid surgery having received no treatment beforehand. The CDR3 consists of 15 residues. Germline V gives CDR1 SGHVS, CDR2 FNYEAQ. Unmatched junction bases numbered 7, after V lost 5 bases and J lost 4 bases. The sequence was collected from a female donor with papillary thyroid cancer or a benign thyroid nodule (not recorded which). Some clones in this sample may be carry-over from other donors' samples. J is TRBJ2-7 and V is TRBV7-6, with TRBD2 identical over 11 bases. Input material: tumor tissue. CDR3 sequence (DNA): TGTGCCAGCAGCGCCGGGACTAGCGGAACTTACGAGCAGTACTTC. Amino acid sequence: CASSAGTSGTYEQYF. Complete variable domain (other parts from reference TRBV7-6 and TRBJ2-7): GAGVSQSPRYKVTKRGQDVALRCDPISGHVSLYWYRQALGQGPEFLTYFNYEAQQDKSGLPNDRFSAERPEGSISTLTIQRTEQRDSAMYRCASSAGTSGTYEQYFGPGTRLTVT.